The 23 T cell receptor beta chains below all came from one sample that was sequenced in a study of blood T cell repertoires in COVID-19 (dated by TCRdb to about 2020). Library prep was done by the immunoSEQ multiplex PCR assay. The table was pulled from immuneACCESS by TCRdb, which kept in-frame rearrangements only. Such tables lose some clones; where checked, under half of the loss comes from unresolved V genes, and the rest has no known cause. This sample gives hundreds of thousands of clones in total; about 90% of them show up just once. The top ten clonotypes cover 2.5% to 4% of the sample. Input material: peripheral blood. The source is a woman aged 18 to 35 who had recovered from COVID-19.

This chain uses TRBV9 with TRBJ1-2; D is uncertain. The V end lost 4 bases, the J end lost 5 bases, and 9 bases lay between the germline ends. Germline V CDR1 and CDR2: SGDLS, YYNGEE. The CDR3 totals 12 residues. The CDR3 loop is CASSPPGYGYTF. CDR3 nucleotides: TGTGCCAGCAGCCCCCCGGGGTATGGCTACACCTTC.

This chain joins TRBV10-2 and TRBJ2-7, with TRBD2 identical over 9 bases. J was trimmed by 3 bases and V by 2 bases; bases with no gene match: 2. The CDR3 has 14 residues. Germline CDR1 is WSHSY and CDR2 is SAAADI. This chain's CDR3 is CASSEGLAFYEQYV. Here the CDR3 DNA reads TGCGCCAGCAGTGAGGGACTAGCGTTCTACGAGCAGTACGTC.

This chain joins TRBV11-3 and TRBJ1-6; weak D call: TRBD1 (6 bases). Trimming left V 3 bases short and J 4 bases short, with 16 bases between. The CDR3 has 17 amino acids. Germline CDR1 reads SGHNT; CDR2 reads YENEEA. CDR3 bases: TGTGCCAGCAGCTTGAGGGGGTGGGGGGGATATAATTCACCCCTCCACTTT. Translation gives CASSLRGWGGYNSPLHF.

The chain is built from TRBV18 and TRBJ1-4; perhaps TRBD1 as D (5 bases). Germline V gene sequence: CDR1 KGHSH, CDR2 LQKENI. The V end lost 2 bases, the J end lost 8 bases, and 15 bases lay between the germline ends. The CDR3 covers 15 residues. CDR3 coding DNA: TGTGCCAGCTCACCAGGCGGCAGGGAGGTGGAAAAACTGTTTTTT. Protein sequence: CASSPGGREVEKLFF.

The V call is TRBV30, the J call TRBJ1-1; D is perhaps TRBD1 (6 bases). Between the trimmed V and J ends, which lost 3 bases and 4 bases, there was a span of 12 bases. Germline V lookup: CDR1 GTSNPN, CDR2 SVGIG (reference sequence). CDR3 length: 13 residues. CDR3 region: CAWSMGRGTEAFF. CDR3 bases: TGTGCCTGGAGCATGGGCAGGGGCACTGAAGCTTTCTTT.

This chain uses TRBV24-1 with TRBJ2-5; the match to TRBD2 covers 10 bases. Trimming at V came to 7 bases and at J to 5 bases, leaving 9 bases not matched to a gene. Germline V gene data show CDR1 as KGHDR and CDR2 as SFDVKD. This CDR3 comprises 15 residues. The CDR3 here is CATRNPSGGGETQYF. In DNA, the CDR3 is TGTGCCACCAGAAACCCTAGCGGGGGTGGGGAGACCCAGTACTTC.

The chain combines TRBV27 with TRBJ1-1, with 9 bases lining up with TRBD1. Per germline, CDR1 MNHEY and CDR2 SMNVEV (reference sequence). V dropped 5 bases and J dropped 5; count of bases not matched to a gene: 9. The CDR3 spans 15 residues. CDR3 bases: TGTGCCAGCAGTGTACTACAGGGGGCGGGTACTGAAGCTTTCTTT. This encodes CASSVLQGAGTEAFF.

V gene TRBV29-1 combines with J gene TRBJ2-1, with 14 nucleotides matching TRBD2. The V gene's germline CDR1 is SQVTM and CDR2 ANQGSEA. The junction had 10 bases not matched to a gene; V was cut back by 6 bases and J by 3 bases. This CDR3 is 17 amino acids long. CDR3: CSVTGTSGSQSYNEQFF. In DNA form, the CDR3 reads TGCAGCGTAACCGGGACTAGCGGGAGTCAGAGCTACAATGAGCAGTTCTTC.

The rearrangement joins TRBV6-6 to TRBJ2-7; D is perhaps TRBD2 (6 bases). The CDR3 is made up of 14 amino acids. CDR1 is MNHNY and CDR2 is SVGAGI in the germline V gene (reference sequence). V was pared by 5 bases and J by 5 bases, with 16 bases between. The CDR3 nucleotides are TGTGCCAGCAGTCGCCAGCTGGAGGGAGACGAGCAGTACGTC. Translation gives CASSRQLEGDEQYV.

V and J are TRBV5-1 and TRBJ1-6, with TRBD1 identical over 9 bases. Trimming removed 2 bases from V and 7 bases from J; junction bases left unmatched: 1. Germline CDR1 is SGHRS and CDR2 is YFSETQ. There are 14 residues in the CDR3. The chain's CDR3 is CASSFGQGNSPLHF. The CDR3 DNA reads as TGCGCCAGCAGCTTTGGACAGGGGAATTCACCCCTCCACTTT. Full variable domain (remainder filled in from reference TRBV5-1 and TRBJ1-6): KAGVTQTPRYLIKTRGQQVTLSCSPISGHRSVSWYQQTPGQGLQFLFEYFSETQRNKGNFPGRFSGRQFSNSRSEMNVSTLELGDSALYLCASSFGQGNSPLHFGNGTRLTVT.

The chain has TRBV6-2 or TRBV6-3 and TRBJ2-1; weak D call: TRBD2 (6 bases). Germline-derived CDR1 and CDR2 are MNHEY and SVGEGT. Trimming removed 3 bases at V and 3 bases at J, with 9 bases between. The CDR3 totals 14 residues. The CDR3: CASSYAGIYNEQFF. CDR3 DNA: TGTGCCAGCAGTTATGCGGGAATCTACAATGAGCAGTTCTTC.

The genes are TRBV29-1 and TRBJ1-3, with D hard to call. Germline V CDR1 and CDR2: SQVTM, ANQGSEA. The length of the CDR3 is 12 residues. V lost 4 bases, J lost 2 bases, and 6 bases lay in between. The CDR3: CSVVVTGNTIYF. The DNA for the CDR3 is TGCAGCGTTGTCGTAACTGGAAACACCATATATTTT.

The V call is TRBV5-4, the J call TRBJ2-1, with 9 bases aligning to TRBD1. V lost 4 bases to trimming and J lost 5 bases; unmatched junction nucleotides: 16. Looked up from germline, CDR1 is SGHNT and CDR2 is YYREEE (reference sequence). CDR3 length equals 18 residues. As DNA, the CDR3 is TGTGCCAGCAGCGGGGGACAGGGCGACCTCTTGAGTGACAATGAGCAGTTCTTC. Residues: CASSGGQGDLLSDNEQFF.

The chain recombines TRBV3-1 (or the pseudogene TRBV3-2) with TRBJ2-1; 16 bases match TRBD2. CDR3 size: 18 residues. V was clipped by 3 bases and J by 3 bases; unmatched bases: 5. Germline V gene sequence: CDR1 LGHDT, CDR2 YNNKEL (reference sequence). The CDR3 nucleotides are TGTGCCAGCAGCCAGGGGACTAGCGGGAGGGCCCGCTACAATGAGCAGTTCTTC. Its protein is CASSQGTSGRARYNEQFF.

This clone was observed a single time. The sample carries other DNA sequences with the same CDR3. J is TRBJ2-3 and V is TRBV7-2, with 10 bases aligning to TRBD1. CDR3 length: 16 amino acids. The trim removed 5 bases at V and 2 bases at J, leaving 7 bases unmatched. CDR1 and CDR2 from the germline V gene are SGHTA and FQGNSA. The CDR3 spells CASSPRGTGDTDTQYF. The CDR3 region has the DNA TGTGCCAGCAGCCCTCGAGGGACAGGGGACACAGATACGCAGTATTTT.

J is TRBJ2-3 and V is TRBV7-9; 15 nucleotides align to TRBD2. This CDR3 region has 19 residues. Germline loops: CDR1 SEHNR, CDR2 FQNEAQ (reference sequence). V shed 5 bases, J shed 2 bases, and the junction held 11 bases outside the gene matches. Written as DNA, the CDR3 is TGTGCCAGCAGCGCCCGGACTAGCGGGAGGGATTTAAACACAGATACGCAGTATTTT. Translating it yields CASSARTSGRDLNTDTQYF.

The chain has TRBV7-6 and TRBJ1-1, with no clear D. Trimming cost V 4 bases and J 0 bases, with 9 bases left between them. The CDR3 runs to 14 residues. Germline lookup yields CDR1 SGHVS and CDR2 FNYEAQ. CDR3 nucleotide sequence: TGTGCCAGCAGCTCCCAAGAGATGAACACTGAAGCTTTCTTT. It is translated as CASSSQEMNTEAFF.

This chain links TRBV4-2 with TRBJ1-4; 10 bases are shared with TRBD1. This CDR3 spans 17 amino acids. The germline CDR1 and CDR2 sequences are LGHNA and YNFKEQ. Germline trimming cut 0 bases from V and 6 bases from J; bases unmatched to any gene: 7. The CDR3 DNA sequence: TGTGCCAGCAGCCAAGATCCGAGACAGGGGGCTTATGAAAAACTGTTTTTT. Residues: CASSQDPRQGAYEKLFF.

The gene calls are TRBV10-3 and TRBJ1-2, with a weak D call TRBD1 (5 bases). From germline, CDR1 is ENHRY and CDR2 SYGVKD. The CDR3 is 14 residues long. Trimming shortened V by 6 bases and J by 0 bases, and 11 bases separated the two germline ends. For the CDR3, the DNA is TGTGCCATCAGACCGCCAGGGTCTAACTATGGCTACACCTTC. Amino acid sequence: CAIRPPGSNYGYTF.

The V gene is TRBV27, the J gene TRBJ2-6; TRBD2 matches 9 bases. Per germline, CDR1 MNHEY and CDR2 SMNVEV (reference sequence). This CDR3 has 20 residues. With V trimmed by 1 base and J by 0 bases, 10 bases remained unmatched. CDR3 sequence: CASSLLLRAGGPSGANVLTF. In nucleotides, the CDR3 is TGTGCCAGCAGTTTATTGCTTCGAGCGGGAGGTCCCTCTGGGGCCAACGTCCTGACTTTC.

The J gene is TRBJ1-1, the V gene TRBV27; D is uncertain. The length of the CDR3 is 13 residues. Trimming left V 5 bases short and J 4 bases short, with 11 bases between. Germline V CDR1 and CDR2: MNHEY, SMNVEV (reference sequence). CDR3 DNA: TGTGCCAGCAGTATCAACGGAGGCACTGAAGCTTTCTTT. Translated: CASSINGGTEAFF.

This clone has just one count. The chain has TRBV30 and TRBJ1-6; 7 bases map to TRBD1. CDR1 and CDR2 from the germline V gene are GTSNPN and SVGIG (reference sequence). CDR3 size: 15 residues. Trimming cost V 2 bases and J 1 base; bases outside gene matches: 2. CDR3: CAWSTTGSYNSPLHF. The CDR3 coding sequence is TGTGCCTGGAGTACGACAGGGTCCTATAATTCACCCCTCCACTTT.

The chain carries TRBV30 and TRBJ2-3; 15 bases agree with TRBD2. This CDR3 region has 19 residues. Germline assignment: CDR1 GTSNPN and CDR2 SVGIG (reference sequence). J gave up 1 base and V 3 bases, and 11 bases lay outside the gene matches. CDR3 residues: CAWSPLGLAGGGGTDTQYF. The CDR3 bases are TGTGCCTGGAGCCCCCTGGGACTAGCGGGAGGAGGCGGCACAGATACGCAGTATTTT. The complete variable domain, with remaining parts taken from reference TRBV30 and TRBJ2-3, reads SQTIHQWPATLVQPVGSPLSLECTVEGTSNPNLYWYRQAAGRGLQLLFYSVGIGQISSEVPQNLSASRPQDRQFILSSKKLLLSDSGFYLCAWSPLGLAGGGGTDTQYFGPGTRLTVL.